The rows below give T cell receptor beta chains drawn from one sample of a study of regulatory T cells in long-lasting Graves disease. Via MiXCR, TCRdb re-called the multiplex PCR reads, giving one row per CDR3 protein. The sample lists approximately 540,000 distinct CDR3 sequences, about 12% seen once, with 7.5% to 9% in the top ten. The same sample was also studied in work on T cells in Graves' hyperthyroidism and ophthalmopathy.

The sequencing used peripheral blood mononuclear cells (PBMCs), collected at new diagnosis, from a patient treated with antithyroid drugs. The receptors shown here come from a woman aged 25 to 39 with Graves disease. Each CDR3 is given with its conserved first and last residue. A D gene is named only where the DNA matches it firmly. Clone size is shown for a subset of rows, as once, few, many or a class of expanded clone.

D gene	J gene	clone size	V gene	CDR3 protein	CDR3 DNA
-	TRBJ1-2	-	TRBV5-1	CASGTGTSAGYTF	TGTGCCAGCGGGACCGGGACCTCGGCTGGCTACACCTTC
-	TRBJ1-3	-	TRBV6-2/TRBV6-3	CASRRTGQNSGNTIYF	TGTGCCAGCAGACGAACCGGACAGAACTCTGGAAACACCATATATTTT
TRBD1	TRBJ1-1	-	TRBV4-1	CASSHGTVSNTEAFF	TGCGCCAGCAGTCACGGGACAGTTTCAAACACTGAAGCTTTCTTT
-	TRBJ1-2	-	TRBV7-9	CASSFLDSRDGYTF	TGTGCCAGCAGCTTTCTGGACAGTCGAGATGGCTACACCTTC
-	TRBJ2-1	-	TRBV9	CASSVDGTYNEQFF	TGTGCCAGCAGCGTAGACGGGACCTACAATGAGCAGTTCTTC
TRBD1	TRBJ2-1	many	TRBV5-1	CASSFRDRGVGEQFF	TGCGCCAGCAGCTTCCGGGACAGGGGCGTTGGTGAGCAGTTCTTC
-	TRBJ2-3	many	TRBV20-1	CSASGSSSTDTQYF	TGCAGTGCTAGTGGTAGTTCTAGCACAGATACGCAGTATTTT
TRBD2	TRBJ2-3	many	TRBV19	CASSIASGRRTKSDTQYF	TGTGCCAGTAGTATAGCTAGCGGGAGGCGGACGAAGTCAGATACGCAGTATTTT
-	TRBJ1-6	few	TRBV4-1	CASSHPTTGHSPLHF	TGCGCCAGCAGCCACCCAACAACGGGACATTCACCCCTCCACTTT
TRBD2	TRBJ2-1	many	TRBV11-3	CASSPTLREGNEQFF	TGTGCCAGCAGCCCGACTTTGCGGGAGGGGAATGAGCAGTTCTTC
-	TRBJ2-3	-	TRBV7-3	CASSLRMGDTQYF	TGTGCCAGCAGCTTACGTATGGGGGATACGCAGTATTTT
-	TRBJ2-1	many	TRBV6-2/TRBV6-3	CASSDQASRSYNEQFF	TGTGCCAGCAGTGACCAGGCGAGTAGGTCCTACAATGAGCAGTTCTTC
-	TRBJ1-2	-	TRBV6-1	CASTIQEGGRFGYGYTF	TGTGCCAGCACTATTCAAGAGGGGGGGCGTTTCGGGTATGGCTACACCTTC
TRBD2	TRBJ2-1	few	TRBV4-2	CASSQGTSGANEQFF	TGTGCCAGCAGCCAAGGGACTAGCGGGGCAAATGAGCAGTTCTTC
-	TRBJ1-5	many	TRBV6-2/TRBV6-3	CASSYSGVYQPQHF	TGTGCCAGCAGTTACTCCGGGGTCTATCAGCCCCAGCATTTT
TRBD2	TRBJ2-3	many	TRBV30	CAWSVPGLAGAGDTQYF	TGTGCCTGGAGTGTACCTGGACTAGCGGGAGCTGGGGATACGCAGTATTTT
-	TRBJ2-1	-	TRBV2	CASRISSSPYNEQFF	TGTGCCAGCAGAATTAGCAGTAGTCCCTACAATGAGCAGTTCTTC
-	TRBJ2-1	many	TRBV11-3	CASSLGLMGAVYNEQFF	TGTGCCAGCAGCTTAGGTTTGATGGGGGCAGTATACAATGAGCAGTTCTTC
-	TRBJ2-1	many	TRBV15	CATSRDQGHLDEQFF	TGTGCCACCAGCAGAGATCAGGGGCACCTCGATGAGCAGTTCTTC
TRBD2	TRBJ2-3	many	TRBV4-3	CASSQETSHTQYF	TGCGCCAGCAGCCAAGAGACTAGCCATACGCAGTATTTT
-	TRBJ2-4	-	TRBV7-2	CASSLVWGAENIQYF	TGTGCCAGCAGCTTAGTGTGGGGGGCAGAAAACATTCAGTACTTC
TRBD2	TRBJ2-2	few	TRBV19	CASSSGSGTGELFF	TGTGCCAGTAGTAGCGGTAGCGGGACCGGGGAGCTGTTTTTT
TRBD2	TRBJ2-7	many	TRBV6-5	CASSYGTGVASGSYEQYF	TGTGCCAGCAGTTACGGCACGGGTGTGGCTAGCGGGAGTTACGAGCAGTACTTC
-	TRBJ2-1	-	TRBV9	CASSVDGIEYNEQFF	TGTGCCAGCAGCGTAGACGGGATCGAATACAATGAGCAGTTCTTC
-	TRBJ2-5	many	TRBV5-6	CASSSQGSQRGTQYF	TGTGCCAGCAGTTCACAGGGATCCCAACGGGGGACCCAGTACTTC
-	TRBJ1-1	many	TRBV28	CASKDTQNTEAFF	TGTGCCAGCAAGGACACACAGAACACTGAAGCTTTCTTT
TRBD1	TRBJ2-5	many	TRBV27	CASTKRGQGYETQYF	TGTGCCAGCACCAAAAGGGGACAGGGTTATGAGACCCAGTACTTC
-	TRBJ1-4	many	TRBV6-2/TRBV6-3	CASSYSRGDDEKLFF	TGTGCCAGCAGTTACTCGAGAGGGGATGACGAAAAACTGTTTTTT
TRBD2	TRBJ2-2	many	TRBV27	CASSKLAGGLTGELFF	TGTGCCAGCAGTAAACTAGCGGGAGGCCTCACCGGGGAGCTGTTTTTT